One and the same sample provided the 32 T cell receptor beta chains below, sequenced in a study of blood T cell repertoires in COVID-19. Repertoires were generated with immunoSEQ multiplex PCR, while TCRdb's copy carries only in-frame clones and drops some. The sample includes approximately 80,000 clones, 88% of them seen just once. The sample taken for sequencing was peripheral blood. These receptor sequences come from a human donor in a cohort sampled during active COVID-19.

The V gene is TRBV7-9, the J gene TRBJ1-1; 7 nucleotides match TRBD1. CDR1 and CDR2 from the germline V gene are SEHNR and FQNEAQ (reference sequence). This CDR3 spans 14 amino acids. V lost 7 bases, J lost 2 bases, and 7 bases stayed unmatched. The CDR3 spells CASINGQANTEAFF. DNA for the CDR3: TGTGCCAGCATTAACGGACAGGCCAACACTGAAGCTTTCTTT.

The chain is built from TRBV19 and TRBJ2-5; the match to TRBD1 covers 9 bases. Germline V gene lookup returns CDR1 LNHDA and CDR2 SQIVND (reference sequence). This CDR3 spans 16 amino acids. Germline trimming cut 3 bases from V and 0 bases from J; bases unmatched to any gene: 5. The CDR3 DNA reads TGTGCCAGTAGTATTCTATGGACAGGGGACCAAGAGACCCAGTACTTC. The encoded protein is CASSILWTGDQETQYF.

J is TRBJ1-1 and V is TRBV3-1 (or the pseudogene TRBV3-2), with D possibly TRBD1 on 6 matching bases. The CDR3 spans 17 residues. The V and J ends lost 4 bases and 1 base respectively, with 19 bases between them. Germline CDR1 LGHDT, CDR2 YNNKEL (reference sequence). In DNA form, the CDR3 reads TGTGCCAGCAGCCCCACGGAACGAGGGGGACGGAACACTGAAGCTTTCTTT. Its translation is CASSPTERGGRNTEAFF.

The rearrangement uses TRBV7-3 and TRBJ1-6; D unresolved. The germline CDR1 and CDR2 sequences are SGHTA and FQGTGA. The V end lost 5 bases, the J end lost 12 bases, and 11 bases lay between the germline ends. The CDR3 is 12 residues long. The CDR3 DNA is TGTGCCAGCAGCGATCCCCGAGGACCCCTCCACTTT. Its protein product is CASSDPRGPLHF.

The V gene is TRBV6-5, the J gene TRBJ1-2; D is perhaps TRBD1 (5 bases). Trimming took 5 bases from V and 8 from J, leaving 18 bases between them. Germline V gene lookup returns CDR1 MNHEY and CDR2 SVGAGI. This CDR3 comprises 14 residues. The CDR3 region is CASSRDGGVEGYTF. The CDR3 region has the DNA TGTGCCAGCAGTAGAGATGGGGGGGTGGAGGGCTACACCTTC.

The CDR3 DNA reads TGTGCCAGCAGCCCCGAGGTTTGGTCCTACAATGAGCAGTTCTTC. Translated: CASSPEVWSYNEQFF. V is TRBV7-2 and J is TRBJ2-1; D remains ambiguous. The V and J ends lost 5 bases and 1 base respectively, with 12 bases between them. Germline V gene data show CDR1 as SGHTA and CDR2 as FQGNSA. The CDR3 runs to 15 residues.

The chain carries TRBV7-8 and TRBJ2-7, with D possibly matching TRBD2 (6 bases). V was clipped by 8 bases and J by 6 bases, with 14 bases between them. CDR3 length: 12 amino acids. CDR1 and CDR2 from the germline V gene are SGHVS and FQNEAQ. The CDR3 region is CASGRGVSEQYF. In DNA, the CDR3 is TGTGCCAGCGGACGCGGGGTATCCGAGCAGTACTTC.

This rearrangement joins TRBV7-2 to TRBJ1-2; D remains unclear. There are 17 residues in the CDR3. V dropped 2 bases and J dropped 3 bases, with 19 bases sitting between them. CDR1 is SGHTA, CDR2 FQGNSA, per germline. The CDR3 DNA is TGTGCCAGCAGCTTAATTTGGCGCGGGCGGGTGGACTATGGCTACACCTTC. It specifies CASSLIWRGRVDYGYTF.

The V gene is TRBV21-1, the J gene TRBJ2-7; TRBD1, the table's D call, was not compared with the DNA. TRBV21-1 counts as a pseudogene. The CDR3 extends over 14 amino acids. For the CDR3, the DNA is TGTGCCAGCAGCTGGGGGACACCCGACGGCGAGCAGTACTTC. Its translation is CASSWGTPDGEQYF.

The gene calls are TRBV11-1 and TRBJ2-1; maybe TRBD2 (5 bases). The CDR3 has 15 residues. Trimming removed 0 bases from V and 3 bases from J, with 9 bases in between. Germline V gene data show CDR1 as SGHAT and CDR2 as FQDESV (reference sequence). DNA of the CDR3: TGTGCCAGCAGCTTAGCGGGAGTTATCTACAATGAGCAGTTCTTC. As protein: CASSLAGVIYNEQFF.

V and J are TRBV4-2 and TRBJ2-3, with 12 bases aligning to TRBD2. Per the germline V gene, CDR1 is LGHNA and CDR2 is YNFKEQ. Trimming cost V 3 bases and J 5 bases; bases outside gene matches: 6. This CDR3 contains 16 residues. CDR3: CASSHRTSGTEDTQYF. The CDR3 DNA reads TGTGCCAGCAGCCATCGGACTAGCGGGACTGAAGATACGCAGTATTTT.

The V and J genes are TRBV14 and TRBJ2-3, with 7 bases fitting TRBD2. V lost 1 base, J lost 2 bases, and 12 bases stayed unmatched. This CDR3 region has 18 residues. The germline V gene encodes CDR1 SGHDN and CDR2 FVKESK. The CDR3 sequence is CASSQGPWGRALTDTQYF. The CDR3 region has the DNA TGTGCCAGCAGCCAAGGCCCTTGGGGGAGGGCCCTCACAGATACGCAGTATTTT.

This clone was seen a few times. The V call is TRBV6-4, the J call TRBJ1-5; tentatively, D is TRBD1 (5 bases). The V gene's germline CDR1 is MRHNA and CDR2 SNTAGT. The V and J ends lost 0 bases and 3 bases respectively, with 9 bases between them. CDR3 size: 15 residues. The CDR3 here is CASSDSAGFNQPQHF. DNA for the CDR3: TGTGCCAGCAGTGACTCAGCAGGGTTCAATCAGCCCCAGCATTTT.

The chain joins TRBV6-2 or TRBV6-3 to TRBJ2-4, with 8 bases fitting TRBD1. V dropped 2 bases and J dropped 7; count of bases not matched to a gene: 13. The CDR3 contains 17 residues. Germline assignment: CDR1 MNHEY and CDR2 SVGEGT. CDR3 residues: CASSYPRGQGTTNIQYF. The CDR3 DNA reads TGTGCCAGCAGTTACCCTCGAGGACAGGGTACGACGAACATTCAGTACTTC.

The V call is TRBV6-2 or TRBV6-3, the J call TRBJ1-4; D gene ambiguous. The germline V and J ends were trimmed by 3 bases and 13 bases, with 9 bases remaining between them. CDR3 size: 11 residues. Germline V gene lookup returns CDR1 MNHEY and CDR2 SVGEGT. The CDR3, as DNA: TGTGCCAGCAGTTATAGTGCGCGACTGTTTTTT. Amino acid sequence: CASSYSARLFF.

This chain joins TRBV5-5 and TRBJ2-7; 10 bases match TRBD2. Germline CDR1 and CDR2: SGHKS and YYEKEE (reference sequence). The CDR3 is made up of 15 amino acids. The V segment lost 4 bases and the J segment 5 bases; nucleotides outside the gene matches: 9. The CDR3 here is CASSPLGLAGDEQYF. The CDR3 bases are TGTGCCAGCAGCCCTCTGGGGCTAGCGGGAGACGAGCAGTACTTC.

The V call is TRBV7-2, the J call TRBJ2-7, with TRBD2 as a possible D gene (7 bases). V shed 2 bases and J shed 3 bases, with 14 bases lying between them. Germline loops: CDR1 SGHTA, CDR2 FQGNSA. This CDR3 comprises 15 residues. This CDR3 is CASSLFWGGGYEQYF. For the CDR3, the DNA is TGTGCCAGCAGCTTATTTTGGGGGGGCGGCTACGAGCAGTACTTC.

The chain is built from TRBV27 and TRBJ2-4, with 7 bases matching TRBD1. The CDR3 sequence is 13 residues long. Trimming took 6 bases from V and 10 from J; bases not matched to a gene: 9. Germline CDR1 is MNHEY and CDR2 is SMNVEV (reference sequence). The CDR3 is CASRDGTAIIQYF. DNA for the CDR3: TGTGCCAGCAGAGACGGGACAGCCATAATTCAGTACTTC.

The genes are TRBV4-1 and TRBJ2-3; 7 bases are a match to TRBD2. J was trimmed by 0 bases and V by 2 bases; bases with no gene match: 8. The CDR3 consists of 17 residues. CDR1 MGHRA and CDR2 YSYEKL come from the germline V gene. CDR3 nucleotides: TGCGCCAGCAGCCAACCCCTAGCGGCCTCTAGCACAGATACGCAGTATTTT. Protein product: CASSQPLAASSTDTQYF.

The rearrangement links TRBV28 to TRBJ2-3; TRBD2 might be the D (7 bases). Trimming removed 4 bases at V and 2 bases at J, with 22 bases between. From germline, CDR1 is MDHEN and CDR2 SYDVKM. The CDR3 is made up of 18 amino acids. The DNA for the CDR3 is TGTGCCAGCAGTTACCCACGAGGGAGGGGGGCCGACACAGATACGCAGTATTTT. It specifies CASSYPRGRGADTDTQYF.

The V and J genes are TRBV27 and TRBJ2-5; 10 nucleotides line up with TRBD2. The germline V gene encodes CDR1 MNHEY and CDR2 SMNVEV (reference sequence). The J segment lost 5 bases and the V segment lost 2 bases, leaving 8 bases of the junction unmatched. The CDR3 extends over 16 amino acids. The DNA for the CDR3 is TGTGCCAGCAGTTTACTAGCGGGGGCACGATCGGAGACCCAGTACTTC. Translated, it gives CASSLLAGARSETQYF.

The chain employs TRBV11-2 and TRBJ2-5; TRBD2 matches 12 bases. Germline trimming cut 6 bases from V and 8 bases from J; bases unmatched to any gene: 13. The germline V gene has CDR1 SGHAT and CDR2 FQNNGV. CDR3 size: 16 residues. The CDR3 sequence is CASSRLAGTSGFTQYF. CDR3 sequence (DNA): TGTGCCAGCAGTAGGTTAGCCGGGACTAGCGGGTTTACCCAGTACTTC. The full variable domain, its missing parts supplied by reference TRBV11-2 and TRBJ2-5, is EAGVAQSPRYKIIEKRQSVAFWCNPISGHATLYWYQQILGQGPKLLIQFQNNGVVDDSQLPKDRFSAERLKGVDSTLKIQPAKLEDSAVYLCASSRLAGTSGFTQYFGPGTRLLVL.

This sequence joins TRBV30 and TRBJ2-6; TRBD1 agrees at 8 bases. Germline CDR1 and CDR2: GTSNPN and SVGIG (reference sequence). This CDR3 is built from 19 residues. The V segment lost 4 bases and the J segment 0 bases; nucleotides outside the gene matches: 14. The CDR3 nucleotides read TGTGCCTGGATTTCGGGACAGGCGATCTTCTCCTCTGGGGCCAACGTCCTGACTTTC. Translating gives CAWISGQAIFSSGANVLTF.

CDR3 protein: CASSGNRASTDTQYF. CDR3 coding DNA: TGTGCCAGCAGCGGAAACAGGGCAAGTACAGATACGCAGTATTTT. The V call is TRBV6-4, the J call TRBJ2-3, with D tentatively TRBD1 (6 bases). Germline CDR1 and CDR2: MRHNA and SNTAGT. The CDR3 spans 15 residues. With 6 bases removed from V and 3 bases from J, the gap between germline ends came to 16 bases.

The chain carries TRBV11-2 and TRBJ1-1; no clear D gene. There are 15 residues in the CDR3. V was pared by 0 bases and J by 0 bases, with 8 bases between. Germline CDR1 SGHAT, CDR2 FQNNGV. CDR3: CASSLEPGLNTEAFF. CDR3 sequence (DNA): TGTGCCAGCAGCTTAGAACCAGGATTGAACACTGAAGCTTTCTTT.

V and J are TRBV19 and TRBJ1-1; no reliable D call. CDR3 length: 14 amino acids. CDR1 is LNHDA, CDR2 SQIVND, per germline (reference sequence). The germline V and J ends were trimmed by 6 bases and 4 bases, with 15 bases remaining between them. The CDR3 here is CASSHRGSGTEAFF. The CDR3 bases are TGTGCCAGTAGCCACCGCGGTTCGGGCACTGAAGCTTTCTTT.

The V and J genes are TRBV28 and TRBJ1-5; TRBD1 agrees at 10 bases. Germline values: CDR1 MDHEN, CDR2 SYDVKM. The trim removed 6 bases at V and 4 bases at J, leaving 12 bases unmatched. This CDR3 contains 17 residues. CDR3 amino acids: CASSGQGGLGNNQPQHF. DNA for the CDR3: TGTGCCAGCAGCGGACAGGGGGGATTGGGCAATAATCAGCCCCAGCATTTT.

The J gene is TRBJ2-5, the V gene TRBV10-2; possibly TRBD2 for D (7 bases). This CDR3 has 14 residues. V was cut by 8 bases and J by 0 bases, with 13 bases left in between. Germline CDR1 is WSHSY and CDR2 is SAAADI. The CDR3 DNA is TGCGCCAGCGTTGGGAGGGGGTACCAAGAGACCCAGTACTTC. Amino acid sequence: CASVGRGYQETQYF.

V gene TRBV5-4 combines with J gene TRBJ2-1, with D perhaps TRBD2 (5 bases). The CDR3 is 16 amino acids. Germline CDR1 and CDR2: SGHNT and YYREEE (reference sequence). V was pared by 0 bases and J by 5 bases, with 15 bases between. CDR3 in DNA: TGTGCCAGCAGCTTGGCTGCCGGGGTAACCAACAATGAGCAGTTCTTC. The encoded protein is CASSLAAGVTNNEQFF.

The gene calls are TRBV4-1 and TRBJ1-1; D gene ambiguous. Germline V gene data show CDR1 as MGHRA and CDR2 as YSYEKL. Trimming cost V 0 bases and J 3 bases, with 11 bases left between them. The CDR3 is 15 amino acids. CDR3 nucleotide sequence: TGCGCCAGCAGCCAAGAACCGTCCGGGGACACTGAAGCTTTCTTT. Its protein product is CASSQEPSGDTEAFF.

The chain links TRBV2 to TRBJ1-4; 8 positions agree with TRBD1. The ends lost 4 bases at V and 5 bases at J; junction bases unmatched: 6. The CDR3 has 15 residues. Germline V gene lookup returns CDR1 SNHLY and CDR2 FYNNEI. CDR3 region: CASSGGRTGNEKLFF. As DNA, the CDR3 is TGTGCCAGCAGTGGGGGGCGGACAGGGAATGAAAAACTGTTTTTT.

The chain employs TRBV27 and TRBJ1-6; D unclear. CDR1 is MNHEY, CDR2 SMNVEV, per germline (reference sequence). The CDR3 length is 14 residues. Trimming removed 0 bases at V and 9 bases at J, with 9 bases between. The CDR3 DNA reads as TGTGCCAGCAGTTTATCGGCGGATGGTTCACCCCTCCACTTT. It encodes CASSLSADGSPLHF.